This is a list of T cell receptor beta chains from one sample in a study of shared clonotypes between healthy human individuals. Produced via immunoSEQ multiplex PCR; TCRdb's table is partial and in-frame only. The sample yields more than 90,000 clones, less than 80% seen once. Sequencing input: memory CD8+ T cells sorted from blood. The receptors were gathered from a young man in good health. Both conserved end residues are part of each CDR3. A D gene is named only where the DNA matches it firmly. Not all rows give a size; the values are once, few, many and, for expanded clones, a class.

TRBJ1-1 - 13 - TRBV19 TGTGCCAGTAGTACCCTGACAGGTTATGAAGCTTTCTTT CASSTLTGYEAFF
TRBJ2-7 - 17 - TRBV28 TGTGCCAGCAGTAAGTTTTTGGGAGGGGACAAGACCTACGAGCAGTACTTC CASSKFLGGDKTYEQYF
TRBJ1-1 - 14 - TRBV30 TGTGCCTGGAGTTTGGATATTAGGGACACTGAAGCTTTCTTT CAWSLDIRDTEAFF
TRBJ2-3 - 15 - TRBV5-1 TGCGCCAGCAGCGACGGGACTCCTAGCACAGATACGCAGTATTTT CASSDGTPSTDTQYF
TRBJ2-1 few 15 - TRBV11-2 TGTGCCAGCAGCTTAGATTGGTACGGAGACAATGAGCAGTTCTTC CASSLDWYGDNEQFF
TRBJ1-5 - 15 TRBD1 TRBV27 TGTGCCAGCAGTAGGACAGGGAGAGGGGCTCAGCCCCAGCATTTT CASSRTGRGAQPQHF
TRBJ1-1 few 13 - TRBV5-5 TGTGCCAGCAGCTTGTCAGAGAACACTGAAGCTTTCTTT CASSLSENTEAFF
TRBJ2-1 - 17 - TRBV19 TGTGCCAGTAGTATTGGGGGTGGCGCGAGCTCCTACAATGAGCAGTTCTTC CASSIGGGASSYNEQFF
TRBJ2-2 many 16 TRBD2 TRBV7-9 TGTGCCAGCAGGACGGGACTAGCGGGAGGGACCGGGGAGCTGTTTTTT CASRTGLAGGTGELFF
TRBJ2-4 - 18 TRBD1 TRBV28 TGTGCCAGCAGTCCCGAGAACACAGGGGTTCGATCCAAAAACATTCAGTACTTC CASSPENTGVRSKNIQYF
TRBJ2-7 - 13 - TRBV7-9 TGTGCCAGCAGCTTACCAGGGGTCTACGAGCAGTACTTC CASSLPGVYEQYF
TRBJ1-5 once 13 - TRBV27 TGTGCCAGAAGTTCGAGGAGCAATCAGCCCCAGCATTTT CARSSRSNQPQHF
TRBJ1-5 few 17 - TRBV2 TGTGCCAGCAGCCCCGGACGGACGGCTTTTCGCAATCAGCCCCAGCATTTT CASSPGRTAFRNQPQHF
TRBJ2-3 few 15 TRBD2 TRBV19 TGTGCCAGTAGTACCCCCGGCGCGGGAGGGGATACGCAGTATTTT CASSTPGAGGDTQYF
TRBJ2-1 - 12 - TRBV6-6 TGTGCCAGCAGTTACCTCAGTTATGAGCAGTTCTTC CASSYLSYEQFF
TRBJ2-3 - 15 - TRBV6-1 TGTGCCAGCAGTGAAGCTTCGGGGAACACAGATACGCAGTATTTT CASSEASGNTDTQYF
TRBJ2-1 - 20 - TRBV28 TGTGCCAGCAGTTTATTAGGACAGGGGGAGGCGCGGGAGGGCCGGAATGAGCAGTTCTTC CASSLLGQGEAREGRNEQFF
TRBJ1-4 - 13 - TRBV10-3 TGTGCCAGCGGGGGTTACGAGGACGAAAAACTGTTTTTT CASGGYEDEKLFF
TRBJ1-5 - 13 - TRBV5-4 TGTGCCAGCAGCCAAACGACTAATCAGCCCCAGCATTTT CASSQTTNQPQHF
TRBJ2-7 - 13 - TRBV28 TGTGCCAGCACGGACACTTACTCCTACGAGCAGTACTTC CASTDTYSYEQYF
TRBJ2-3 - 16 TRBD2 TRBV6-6 TGTGCCAGCAGTTACTCGCGGGAGGCTCACACAGATACGCAGTATTTT CASSYSREAHTDTQYF
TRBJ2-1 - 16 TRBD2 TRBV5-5 TGTGCCAGCAGCTTGTTCCTAGCGGGGAGTTACAATGAGCAGTTCTTC CASSLFLAGSYNEQFF